Given below is one T cell receptor beta chain in context. Its binding antigen is unknown. There are no base qualities to consult, and no much larger clone falls within one base. This entry belongs to a study of beta chain features in type 1 diabetes (dated by TCRdb to 2016 to 2019). In the study overall: No differences in mean age, gender distribution, total cell number or subset yield were found between patients and healthy donors. Whereas all 30 or so donors provided naive and central memory subsets, regulatory and stem cell-like memory subsets were isolated from just 8 patients and about 8 healthy donors. The study compared the TCRB repertoires of sorted circulating CD4+ T cell subsets in recently diagnosed type 1 diabetes patients with those in matched healthy donors. Across all samples, 107,917,701 sorted cells were examined, and cell number per subset correlated strongly with RNA yield.

Each donor gave one peripheral blood draw, roughly 110 mL on average, collected into heparinised tubes. A BD FACSAria II was used to sort naive, central memory, regulatory and stem cell-like memory CD4+ T cells with a panel that included CD45RO, CCR7, CD25, CD127, CD95 and CD27. Every sorted population had a purity above 95%. PBMCs were isolated right away by Lymphoprep density gradient centrifugation and were stained directly, without culture. So that batch effects would be minimized, each experiment stained and sorted samples in pairs, pairing one healthy donor with one patient. V trim: 4 bases; J trim: 8 bases; unmatched bases: 4. The cysteine opens and the phenylalanine closes a CDR3 of 12 amino acids. Left in the record is the CDR3 DNA by itself, 36 bases read in frame from the first base. From the germline V gene (reference sequence), CDR1 is LNHDA and CDR2 is SQIVND. The entire isolated RNA was reverse transcribed using the High Capacity cDNA Reverse Transcription Kit, and thus expressed TCRB transcripts were sequenced. Deep immunoSEQ sequencing was performed on naive, central memory and regulatory T cell samples, with an average of roughly 3.3 million total reads per sample. Sorted cells were lysed in RLT buffer and RNA was extracted with DNase-treated RNeasy Micro or Mini kits, depending on cell number. To prevent cross-contamination, every cell subset was processed on its own, while patient and healthy donor samples were processed together. The immunoSEQ multiplex PCR was used to amplify TCRB sequences from cDNA, generating 87-bp fragments that spanned the CDR3 region. The amplicons were sequenced using the Illumina HiSeq platform. For the original study's pipeline: PCR bias was corrected computationally using synthetic template baselines, and reads within Hamming distance 2 were collapsed, with unmergeable singletons discarded. Reads were aligned against IMGT to assign V, D and J genes, CDR3 length and insertions or deletions at six rearrangement sites. Within each subset, clonotype counts were normalized to sorted cell number, after which true diversity and Gini coefficients were computed with the tcR R package. The overlap coefficient, calculated on TCRB nucleotide sequences, was used to quantify repertoire sharing. TCRdb carries this immuneACCESS record with in-frame sequences only. Its versions omit some clonotypes, under half of them owing to an unresolved V gene in the studies checked, with the rest unexplained. V and J calls and clone size are given by that table; D and trimming were obtained from the DNA. The sample table lists around 150,000 clones, about 8.1% of them with a count of one. The ten top clones hold around 0.5% of the sample.

Points the paper makes about the study in general: Because the HLA sub-analyses included only small numbers of individuals, any influence of HLA type on TCRB rearrangement was left unresolved. In all four CD4+ subsets, TCRB CDR3 length was moderately but significantly shorter in type 1 diabetes patients. PCR might favor shorter templates, but patient and control samples were amplified and corrected together, so any skew would affect both groups equally. Patients with type 1 diabetes made fewer insertions and deleted more nucleotides at VDJ recombination sites, implying thymic rearrangement abnormalities. Naive, central memory and regulatory TCRB repertoires appeared to be more similar among patients than among healthy donors. Sequencing cDNA rather than genomic DNA could over-represent highly expressing activated cells, although activation and CD3 levels did not differ between groups.

The chain is assembled from TRBV19 and TRBJ1-2; 7 nucleotides in the junction match TRBD1. The sequence derives from a woman aged 18-29 years with type 1 diabetes. The sequenced sample consisted of central memory CD4+ T cells from blood. The CDR3 here reads CASSNRDRGYTF. The sequenced DNA is TGTGCCAGTAGTAATCGGGACAGAGGCTACACCTTC.